This T cell receptor (beta chain) appears in the sequencing data of a study of cytomegalovirus exposure and HLA in healthy donors (dated by TCRdb to about 2017). About the full investigation: An earlier analysis of approximately 640 of the donors reported about 290 Gb of sequence data and about 100 million unique TCR beta sequences from about 179 million T cells. Across approximately 400 genotyped donors of the cohort, an average of roughly 250,000 unique TCR beta nucleotide sequences per donor were sequenced, and approximately 17% of those sequences were non-productive. HLA typing covered class I and class II loci at four-digit resolution. To predict cytomegalovirus infection status, the study brought together high-throughput TCR immunosequencing, statistical association of individual TCRs with disease status, and machine learning. An earlier analysis of nearly 600 of the donors applied high-throughput TCR beta sequencing to assess whether each TCR beta V gene segment acted as functional or pseudogenic. Genome-wide SNP genotypes for about 55% of the roughly 670 donors were used in a later genetic analysis, which treated that subset as a discovery cohort. The T cell repertoires of 700 or so subjects were profiled by immunosequencing and related to cytomegalovirus serostatus. The aim of the study was to test whether cataloging public T cell receptors could identify signatures of past pathogen exposure. The later analysis used no new phenotypic data to find candidate immune exposures, relying instead on TCR beta sequences and their occurrence across donors. In a later analysis, previously published TCR beta repertoires from several hundred donors were re-analyzed and high-resolution HLA genotyping was added so that TCR occurrence patterns could be studied. The genetic ancestry cluster associated with self-reported Caucasian donors included around 76% of the roughly 410 genotyped donors. The number of typed donors differed by locus: about 629-640 for A, B, C, DRB1 and DQB1; 500 to 550 for DQA1; around 610 for DPA1; and roughly 470 for DPB1. Because of strong linkage in the cohort, roughly five DR-DQ haplotypes were treated as single units for association and clustering. In addition to the first cohort of 666 subjects, a separate validation cohort of approximately 110 different subjects was used. All discovery cohort repertoires had been generated using a single sequencing platform. Donor age, sex, ethnicity and CMV serostatus were compiled alongside the repertoire data. Approximately 330 gigabases of sequencing data and about 92 million unique TCR sequences made up an early release that covered approximately 700 HLA-typed donors.

Results and caveats for the whole study, not just this receptor: In an earlier analysis of some 500 of the donors, most TCR beta V segments were observed in productive rearrangements about 90% or about 30% of the time, broadly matching IMGT annotations. Most TCR sequences were seen in very few donors, while some public TCRs were found in many individuals. A later analysis found that HLA-associated TCR beta chains were more clonally expanded and had lower generation probabilities than equally common non-associated chains. When HLA alleles, especially DR and DQ, strongly co-occurred, TCR associations were difficult to assign to individual alleles. Because counts were too low, about 15 rarely observed V segments, including chromosome 9 orphons, were left out of the earlier analysis of 587 of the donors. According to a later analysis, TCR association rates differed among HLA loci, with DRB1 alleles showing the most associated TCRs and HLA-C alleles showing the fewest. According to the authors, the approach could potentially be generalized to other disease states and immunological phenotypes. In vitro tests confirmed that a few of the cytomegalovirus-associated TCR beta chains recognize cytomegalovirus antigens. Correlated functional status among segregating V segments might reflect linkage disequilibrium, but an unknown experimental factor could not be ruled out. In a later analysis, over 15,000 TCR beta sequences were associated with specific HLA alleles at a false discovery rate of 0.05. In both the original and validation cohorts, the classifier was reported to diagnose cytomegalovirus status with high specificity and sensitivity. Most CMV-associated TCR beta chains appeared to be HLA-restricted in a later analysis, and the HLA associations seemed to be driven largely by CMV exposure. In this cohort, only TCR beta chains were sequenced, and detectable features were limited by the absence of alpha or paired-chain data. Some IMGT-functional V segments, including TRBV6-2 and TRBV6-3, could not be told apart with the 87-base-pair reads, so those segments were excluded. Presence/absence analyses assumed roughly uniform sequencing depth across donors, an assumption that may not hold. In a later genetic analysis, a missense DCLRE1C variant was associated with V-gene and J-gene trimming of TCR beta chains, and the association was replicated in an independent cohort. The study gave a list of about 170 TCR beta chains associated with cytomegalovirus. A cluster of highly shared sequence variants was judged likely to be a technical artifact of the sequencing pipeline. A further reported finding was that TCR beta sequences accurately predicted the HLA-A and HLA-B alleles for most subjects in the first cohort. CMV serostatus was the only immune exposure information available for the cohort. A later analysis reported that several top co-occurrence clusters appeared linked to parvovirus B19, influenza, CMV and Epstein-Barr virus. In a later genetic analysis, fewer N-insertions in productive TCRs were reported among donors in an Asian-associated ancestry cluster than the roughly 700-donor mean. Because HLA typing was missing for some donors at each locus, association tests included only the typed subset.

This clone was detected only a few times. This clone's antigen is unknown. Per-base quality was not reported, and no clone a single base away is much larger than it. The protocol used for the library was the immunoSEQ multiplex PCR assay. For the multiplex PCR, a mixture combining 60 forward primers for TCR Vbeta segments and 13 reverse primers for TCR Jbeta segments was used. Amplification of the CDR3 region of rearranged TCR beta genes was performed with a multiplex PCR assay on genomic DNA. The amplified TCR beta libraries were sequenced on the Illumina HiSeq System as 87-base-pair reads. Turning to the authors' computational methods: Across the 600 to 700 repertoires, a later analysis counted roughly 77 million unique TCR beta chains, around 11 million of which were shared by at least two donors. A nearest-neighbor algorithm error-corrected the raw reads and collapsed the reads into unique sequences, merging closely related sequences to remove PCR and sequencing errors. V, D and J gene segments were assigned by aligning CDR3 sequences to IMGT reference sequences. For a sequence to be retained, a match of at least six nucleotides to both a V gene segment and a J gene segment was required. Rearrangements were classified as productive when the CDR3 lacked stop codons and remained in frame with V and J, and all other rearrangements were classified as non-productive. CDR3 was defined by IMGT convention, running from the second conserved V-encoded cysteine to the conserved J-encoded phenylalanine. Sequences without an unambiguous match to a single V gene segment were excluded from the earlier analysis of 587 of the donors. An earlier analysis of a few hundred of the donors classified V segments as functional when productive rearrangements were above 56.7% and as segregating when the standard deviation between donors was above 5%. A statistical classification framework was developed to diagnose cytomegalovirus status using the catalog of TCR beta chain sequences. A later analysis assigned V and J genes by comparing TCR nucleotide sequences with IMGT/GENE-DB human TR gene sequences. In a later analysis, CDR3 sequences and most-parsimonious VDJ recombination scenarios were assigned using the TCRdist pipeline. In a later analysis, each TCR beta chain was defined by its CDR3 amino acid sequence together with its V-gene family, and reads lacking a unique V-gene family were excluded. As a way to deal with suspected cross-contamination and a sequencing artifact, a later analysis dropped roughly 620 nucleotide sequences that were highly shared and had low generation probability. A later analysis calculated a clonal expansion index for each public chain from normalized within-repertoire ranks of inferred template counts. In a later analysis, generation probabilities were computed using a VDJ recombination model fitted to out-of-frame rearrangements, and the results were checked against IGoR. Hypergeometric tests were used in a later analysis to score TCR-TCR, TCR-HLA and TCR-CMV co-occurrence, with a repertoire-size bias correction applied to the TCR pairs. In a later analysis, false discovery rates were estimated by permuting HLA or CMV assignments 20 times. A later analysis grouped co-occurring TCRs with DBSCAN, adding TCRdist sequence similarity when clustering within HLA-allele-positive subsets. Repertoires with fewer than 30,000 or more than 120,000 public chains were left out of co-occurrence clustering, as were four to six repertoires with anomalous nucleotide sharing. The clones in this table, taken by TCRdb from immuneACCESS, are in-frame only. Not every clone is retained; where verified, under half of the shortfall comes from an unresolved V gene, and the cause of the rest is unknown. V, J and clone size reflect that table, while D and trimming were determined from the DNA. This sample is represented by under 85,000 clones; about 74% of them were singletons. Of the sample, 22% falls within the top ten clones.

The cohort consisted of 600 to 750 healthy bone marrow donors. At the time of sampling, every cohort member was nominally healthy, though immune exposures that went unrecorded were likely present. The donor tested CMV seropositive, placing the donor among the 250 to 300 seropositive members of the cohort. A peripheral blood sample was provided by each donor, and peripheral blood mononuclear cells were used for TCR beta sequencing. Genomic DNA was extracted from the blood cell samples with the Qiagen DNeasy Blood Extraction Kit. The CDR3 covers 17 residues, taking in both the cysteine and the phenylalanine. Solely the CDR3 DNA is kept, with 51 bases framed from the first base. The germline V gene sets CDR1 to LGHNA and CDR2 to YNFKEQ. Trimming removed 4 bases from V and 0 bases from J, leaving 15 bases between the germline ends.

Sequenced material: PBMCs. This sequence uses TRBV4-2 and TRBJ2-2; TRBD2 is a weak D gene call, 6 bases matching. This receptor was identified in a woman in her twenties or thirties in good health and CMV-seropositive. The nucleotide sequence is given as TGTGCCAGCAGCCGGGATCCGGAGGGACCGAACACCGGGGAGCTGTTTTTT. Its protein product is CASSRDPEGPNTGELFF.